This T cell receptor (beta chain) was profiled in a study of blood T cells in healthy people across ages. Study-wide results and limits: A strong correlation between TCR beta diversity and naive T cell percentage was seen. Expanded clonotype shifts may have been confounded, as the donors had an unknown CMV status.

CDR3 length: 16 residues. V was shortened by 1 base and J by 1 base, with 12 bases between the two germline ends. Germline V gives CDR1 LGHNA, CDR2 YSLEER. A second PCR, run for about 7 to 11 cycles, used a sample-barcoded 5' primer plus a J-beta primer mix. TCRdb analysed the 5' RACE reads with MiXCR anew, one entry per CDR3 protein. The profile shows about 580,000 distinct CDR3 sequences, around 48% of them singletons. Roughly 10 milliliters of peripheral blood were drawn from each donor. Extraction of total RNA produced a minimum of 5.5 micrograms from each sample. To note about this clonotype: Its target is unknown.

The receptor's source is a man at least 80 years old in good health. The chain recombines TRBV4-3 with TRBJ2-3; a possible D gene is TRBD1 (6 bases). Sequenced: blood. The CDR3 bases are TGCGCCAGCAGCCAAGCAGGGGCTGTGGGCACAGATACGCAGTATTTT. This translates into CASSQAGAVGTDTQYF.